This T cell receptor beta chain was recovered during a study of blood T cell repertoires in COVID-19. On the study more broadly: Sample material is recorded as cDNA or gDNA derived from T cells, B-cell-depleted T cells, or PBMCs.

Original analysis: It was from reference gene primer amplification that nucleated cell counts were estimated. Repertoires were generated with immunoSEQ multiplex PCR, while TCRdb's copy carries only in-frame clones and drops some. The D gene and trimming were derived from the DNA, and the V and J assignments and clone size from that table. The sample has about 150,000 clones; roughly 84% are singletons. What was sequenced was peripheral blood. The TCR originated in a human donor with acute or convalescent COVID-19. The donor label of this sample is uncertain.

In DNA, the CDR3 is TGTGCCACGCGTGGAGCAACTAATGAAAAACTGTTTTTT. Amino acid sequence: CATRGATNEKLFF. J is TRBJ1-4 and V is TRBV6-5; D gene unclear. The CDR3 length is 13 residues. V was trimmed by 10 bases and J by 0 bases, leaving 9 bases between them. Germline CDR1 reads MNHEY; CDR2 reads SVGAGI.